This T cell receptor beta chain was profiled in a study of T cell responses to AZD1222 COVID-19 vaccine. Overall study results and limits: A mostly white British donor set with more females was recruited, and clonal diversity was possibly underestimated.

V gave up 4 bases and J gave up 7 bases, with 11 bases separating them. Per germline, CDR1 SGHNT and CDR2 YYREEE (reference sequence). This CDR3 region has 12 residues. Assay used: immunoSEQ multiplex PCR; TCRdb lists only in-frame clones, some missing. The profile shows under 50,000 clones, roughly 90% of them singletons. Concerning this clone: Its antigen remains unknown.

The receptor comes from an adult who received the AZD1222 COVID-19 vaccine. V is TRBV5-4 and J is TRBJ1-1; D is uncertain. The input for sequencing was peripheral blood, taken 28 days after the second AZD1222 dose. CDR3 sequence reads: CASSLGGIEAFF. CDR3 nucleotide sequence: TGTGCCAGCAGCCTTGGAGGCATTGAAGCTTTCTTT.